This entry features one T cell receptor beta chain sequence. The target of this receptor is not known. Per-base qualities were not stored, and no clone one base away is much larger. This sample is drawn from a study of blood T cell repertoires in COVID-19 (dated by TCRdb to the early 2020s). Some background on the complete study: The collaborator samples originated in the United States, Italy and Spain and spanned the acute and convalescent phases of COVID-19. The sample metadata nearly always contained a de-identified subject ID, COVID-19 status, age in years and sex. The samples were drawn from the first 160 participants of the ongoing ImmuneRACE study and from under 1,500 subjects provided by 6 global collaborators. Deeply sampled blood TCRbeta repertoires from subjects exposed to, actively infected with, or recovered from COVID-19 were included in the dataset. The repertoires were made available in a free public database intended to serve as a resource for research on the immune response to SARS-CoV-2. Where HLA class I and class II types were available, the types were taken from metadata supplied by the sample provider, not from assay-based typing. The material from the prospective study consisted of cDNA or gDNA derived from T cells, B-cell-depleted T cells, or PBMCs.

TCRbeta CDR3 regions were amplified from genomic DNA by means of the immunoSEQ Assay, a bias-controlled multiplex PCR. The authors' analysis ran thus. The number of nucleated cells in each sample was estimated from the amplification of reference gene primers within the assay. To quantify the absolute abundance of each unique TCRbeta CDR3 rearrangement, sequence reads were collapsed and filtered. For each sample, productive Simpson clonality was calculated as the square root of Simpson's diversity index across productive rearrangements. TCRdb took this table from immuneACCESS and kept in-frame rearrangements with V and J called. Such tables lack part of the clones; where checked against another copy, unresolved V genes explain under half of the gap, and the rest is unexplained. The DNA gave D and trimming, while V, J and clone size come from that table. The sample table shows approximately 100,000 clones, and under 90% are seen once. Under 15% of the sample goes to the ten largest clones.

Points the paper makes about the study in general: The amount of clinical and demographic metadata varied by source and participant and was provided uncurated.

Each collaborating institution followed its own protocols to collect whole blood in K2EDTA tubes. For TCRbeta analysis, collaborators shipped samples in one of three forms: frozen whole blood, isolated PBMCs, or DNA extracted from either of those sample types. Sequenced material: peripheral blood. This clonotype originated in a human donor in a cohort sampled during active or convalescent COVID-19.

The DNA sequence is TGTGCCAGCAGCGTACAGGGGGCTAATGAAAAACTGTTTTTT. This translates into CASSVQGANEKLFF. The receptor chain draws on TRBV5-4 and TRBJ1-4; TRBD1 fits 8 bases in the junction. For CDR1 and CDR2, the germline V gene (reference sequence) lists SGHNT and YYREEE. The CDR3 goes from the cysteine to the phenylalanine over 14 residues. CDR3 DNA is the only sequence kept; it has 42 bases, read in frame from the first base. Trimming removed 4 bases from V and 3 bases from J; the gene matches leave 2 bases unexplained.